This record looks at one T cell receptor (beta chain) sequence and its context. Per the germline V gene, CDR1 is MNHNY and CDR2 is SVGAGI (reference sequence). CDR3 length: 16 residues. V lost 0 bases and J lost 5, with 14 bases in between. Seattle enrolled patients during active infection and tracked them longitudinally. This specimen comes from a study of blood T cell repertoires in COVID-19. Study background: COVID-19 samples, acute and convalescent, were from the United States, Italy and Spain.

Original methodology: Researchers report that nucleated cell counts were estimated from reference gene primer amplification. Generated by immunoSEQ multiplex PCR, the TCRdb table keeps only in-frame clones and is missing some. From that table come the V and J calls and clone size; the DNA was used to work out D and trimming. The sample has about 150,000 clones; approximately 83% are singletons. The sequence was obtained from a woman aged 60-75 years with COVID-19, enrolled during active disease. The chain carries TRBV6-6 and TRBJ2-1; D is perhaps TRBD2 (5 bases). The specimen sequenced was peripheral blood. CDR3 in amino acids: CASSYSSGLIHNEQFF. The CDR3 DNA reads TGTGCCAGCAGTTACTCTTCCGGACTTATACACAATGAGCAGTTCTTC.